A selection of T cell receptor beta chains follows, all from one sample in a study of shared clonotypes between healthy human individuals. Sequencing used immunoSEQ multiplex PCR; TCRdb keeps in-frame clones, though not all of them. The profile covers about 79,000 clones, with about 63% appearing a single time and roughly 56% taken by the ten largest. The specimen sequenced was memory CD8+ T cells sorted from blood. These receptors were collected from a man aged 25 to 40 in good health. Each CDR3 is given with its conserved first and last residue. D genes are given only for firm matches. Part of the rows lack a size; the others show once, few, many or a class for expanded clones.

cdr3_nt cdr3_aa v_call clone_size cdr3_length j_call d_call
TGTGCCAGCAGCTCGGGACTAGGGATATACAATGAGCAGTTCTTC CASSSGLGIYNEQFF TRBV7-9 - 15 TRBJ2-1 TRBD2
TGTGCCAGCAGCTTAGAGCAGAGTAACTATGGCTACACCTTC CASSLEQSNYGYTF TRBV11-2 - 14 TRBJ1-2 -
TGTGCCAGCAGCTTAGCCGCTAGCGGGAGTGAAGCAGATACGCAGTATTTT CASSLAASGSEADTQYF TRBV11-2 many 17 TRBJ2-3 TRBD2
TGTGCCAGCGAGGATGCGCTCACAGATACGCAGTATTTT CASEDALTDTQYF TRBV27 - 13 TRBJ2-3 -
TGTGCCAGCAGCCCCCCGACGGTCGGGCTCAACGAGCAGTACTTC CASSPPTVGLNEQYF TRBV7-8 - 15 TRBJ2-7 -
TGTGCCAGCAGCGACGACCTTAGCTCCTACGAGCAGTACTTC CASSDDLSSYEQYF TRBV7-9 - 14 TRBJ2-7 -
TGTGCCAGCAGCTTGGGACAGGGATGGGGAAGCCCTGAAGAAGAGACCCAGTACTTC CASSLGQGWGSPEEETQYF TRBV5-6 - 19 TRBJ2-5 TRBD1
TGTGCCATCAGCGCACCGGGACAGAGCTCCTACGAGCAGTACTTC CAISAPGQSSYEQYF TRBV10-3 - 15 TRBJ2-7 TRBD1
TGTGCCAGCTCACCAACTGGACAGGGTTCTTCATCCTACGAGCAGTACTTC CASSPTGQGSSSYEQYF TRBV18 - 17 TRBJ2-7 TRBD1
TGTGCCAGCAGTGATTGGACGTTCTACGAGCAGTACTTC CASSDWTFYEQYF TRBV6-1 - 13 TRBJ2-7 -
TGTGCCAGTAGTTCAGGACAGACATATAACTATGGCTACACCTTC CASSSGQTYNYGYTF TRBV19 - 15 TRBJ1-2 -
TGCGCCAGCAGTCGACTTGAGACCCAGTACTTC CASSRLETQYF TRBV23-1 - 11 TRBJ2-5 -
TGCGCCAGCAGATCCGGGACATCGGGGTACGAGCAGTACTTC CASRSGTSGYEQYF TRBV10-2 - 14 TRBJ2-7 -
TGTGCCAGCAGTTTCGACCCCCAGGGGGTGGAACGATATGTCGGACAAGAGACCCAGTACTTC CASSFDPQGVERYVGQETQYF TRBV28 few 21 TRBJ2-5 TRBD1
TGTGCCACCAGCACCTCCTGGGGGGGGTACTCCAATGAGCAGTTCTTC CATSTSWGGYSNEQFF TRBV15 - 16 TRBJ2-1 TRBD2
TGCGCCAGCAGTTCGGCTTCGCCGCCCGGGGCCACCGGGGAGCTGTTTTTT CASSSASPPGATGELFF TRBV10-1 once 17 TRBJ2-2 -
TGTGCCAGCAGCTTGCCCTCCCCCGGGGAGCTGTTTTTT CASSLPSPGELFF TRBV7-3 - 13 TRBJ2-2 -
TGTGCCACCGACGACAGTGGGGCTAACTATGGCTACACCTTC CATDDSGANYGYTF TRBV19 - 14 TRBJ1-2 -
TGTGCCAGCAGCTTAGTGGCTAGCGGGATTGATACGCAGTATTTT CASSLVASGIDTQYF TRBV7-9 - 15 TRBJ2-3 TRBD2
TGTGCCAGCAGCCCCACCGATTCCCAGAACCCATACGAGCAGTACTTC CASSPTDSQNPYEQYF TRBV5-5 many 16 TRBJ2-7 -
TGCGCCAGCAGCTTTTACGGGTTCCCCTCTGGGGCCAACGTCCTGACTTTC CASSFYGFPSGANVLTF TRBV5-1 once 17 TRBJ2-6 -
TGTGCCAGCAGCTTTACGGACGAGAAGAATGAAAAACTGTTTTTT CASSFTDEKNEKLFF TRBV4-2 few 15 TRBJ1-4 -
TGTGCCAGCAGTATCGAGGAAAAAACCGGGGAGCTGTTTTTT CASSIEEKTGELFF TRBV28 many 14 TRBJ2-2 -
TGTGCCAGCAGGGGGACATCCTATGGCTACACCTTC CASRGTSYGYTF TRBV6-5 - 12 TRBJ1-2 -
TGTGCCAGTAGTATACAGGGGATGAACACTGAAGCTTTCTTT CASSIQGMNTEAFF TRBV19 many 14 TRBJ1-1 -
TGCGCCAGCAGCCCCCTGGGCAGGGACCAAGAGACCCAGTACTTC CASSPLGRDQETQYF TRBV4-3 many 15 TRBJ2-5 -
TGTGCCAGCAGTTCGCAGTTGCCTAATGAAAAACTGTTTTTT CASSSQLPNEKLFF TRBV28 - 14 TRBJ1-4 -